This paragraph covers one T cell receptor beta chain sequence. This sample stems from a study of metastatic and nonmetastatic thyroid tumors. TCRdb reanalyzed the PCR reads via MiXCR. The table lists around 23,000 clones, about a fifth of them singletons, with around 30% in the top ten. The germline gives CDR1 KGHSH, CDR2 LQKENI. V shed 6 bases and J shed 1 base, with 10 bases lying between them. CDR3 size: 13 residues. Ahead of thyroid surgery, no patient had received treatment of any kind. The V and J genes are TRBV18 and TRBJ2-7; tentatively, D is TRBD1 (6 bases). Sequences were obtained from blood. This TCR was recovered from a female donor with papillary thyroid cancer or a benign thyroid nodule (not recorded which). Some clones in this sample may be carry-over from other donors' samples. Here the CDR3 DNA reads TGTGCCAGCTCCCGGGGACATTCCTACGAGCAGTACTTC. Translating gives CASSRGHSYEQYF.